This TCR beta chain comes out of a study of memory CD4+ T cells and cytomegalovirus serostatus. Findings and limits, study-wide: Of 164 reported CMV TCRbeta sequences, just over 65 were found in memory CD4+ repertoires.

This clone was seen just once. What it binds is not known. Single viable CD3+CD4+CD8-CD45RO+ cells were sorted as the memory CD4+ T cells. Assay used: immunoSEQ multiplex PCR; TCRdb lists only in-frame clones, some missing. This table has tens of thousands of clones, 82% appearing once. The material sequenced was memory CD4+ T cells from blood. This TCR came from an adult in good health and CMV-seronegative.

The CDR3 nucleotides are TGTGCCAGCAGTGAACGTTACGAGCAGTACTTC. It yields the protein CASSERYEQYF. The rearrangement uses TRBV2 and TRBJ2-7, with D hard to call. V was clipped by 2 bases and J by 4 bases, with 3 bases between them. This CDR3 spans 11 amino acids. Germline V gives CDR1 SNHLY, CDR2 FYNNEI.